This T cell receptor (beta chain) was obtained from a study of somatic mutations in cytotoxic T cells in rheumatoid arthritis. About the study: Blood samples of about 30 ml were drawn from patients (in EDTA) right after diagnosis and before any treatment. Study-level results: The authors did not know the antigen targets of the expanded CD8+ clones.

Magnetic beads with positive selection isolated CD4+ and CD8+ fractions, whose purity was verified by flow cytometry. In the authors' workflow: Published virus-specific TCRB sequences matched only a few of the patient CD8+ clones exceeding 1%. Clones were sequenced by immunoSEQ multiplex PCR, and TCRdb holds only the in-frame ones, with some missing. The DNA was the basis for D and trimming; V, J and clone size are from that table. The top ten clones hold about 8% of a sample with 9,500 to 13,000 clones, around four fifths of them seen once. The germline V and J ends were trimmed by 6 bases and 2 bases, with 5 bases remaining between them. The CDR3 spans 12 residues. Germline V gene lookup returns CDR1 MNHNS and CDR2 SASEGT. As for this clone: Its antigen is unknown.

This TCR was sampled from an adult with rheumatoid arthritis. The source material was CD8+ T cells sorted from blood. The rearrangement links TRBV6-1 to TRBJ2-1, with D possibly being TRBD1 (5 bases). The CDR3 DNA follows: TGTGCCAGCAGGACAGCCTACAATGAGCAGTTCTTC. This encodes CASRTAYNEQFF.